This paragraph reports one TCR beta chain. Antigen unknown. From germline, CDR1 is SGHAT and CDR2 FQNNGV. The CDR3 consists of 12 residues. V gave up 3 bases and J gave up 2 bases, with 5 bases separating them. TCRdb keeps only in-frame clones here, not all; method: immunoSEQ multiplex PCR. Here the sample spans roughly 220,000 clones, about nine tenths being singletons. The sample originates from a study of cytomegalovirus exposure and HLA in healthy donors. About the research overall: A later analysis reported the same platform for the 90 to 150 validation repertoires and the roughly 650 first-cohort repertoires. Study-level points and caveats: First-cohort TCR clusters tended to co-occur in the roughly 120 validation repertoires, a later analysis found. Many donors shared some public TCRs, even though most TCR sequences were rare. The listing of 150 to 200 TCR beta chains classed them as cytomegalovirus-associated.

The receptor comes from a woman between 18 and 29 years old in good health and CMV-seronegative. The chain uses TRBV11-2 and TRBJ2-7; the D is unclear. Sequencing was done on a sample of PBMCs. The DNA for the CDR3 is TGTGCCAGCAGCTTTTTAGCCTACGAGCAGTACTTC. Translated: CASSFLAYEQYF.